These T cell receptor beta chains were read from a single sample in a study of blood T cells in healthy people across ages. Via MiXCR, TCRdb re-called the 5' RACE reads, giving one row per CDR3 protein. Here the sample spans hundreds of thousands of distinct CDR3 sequences, roughly 56% being singletons. Specimen: blood. The receptors originated from a man aged 40-49 years in good health. CDR3s leave out the opening cysteine and the closing phenylalanine or tryptophan.

v_gene,j_gene,CDR3aa
TRBV11-1,TRBJ2-5,ASSFGPEVGETQY
TRBV11-1,TRBJ2-1,ASSLDYGGGEINEQF
TRBV5-6,TRBJ2-5,ASSWSGTATEETQY
TRBV6-5,TRBJ2-7,ASSYLPSSYEQY
TRBV24-1,TRBJ1-2,ATSDSYRDDGYT
TRBV9,TRBJ2-7,ATSEQY
TRBV12-3/TRBV12-4,TRBJ2-7,ASSRSTSGSYEQY
TRBV10-3,TRBJ2-1,AISIPGQYNEQF
TRBV4-3,TRBJ2-7,ASSQDMASPREQY
TRBV20-1,TRBJ1-1,SARNQGPMNTEAF
TRBV3-1,TRBJ2-3,ASSQGSGGDTQY
TRBV2,TRBJ2-1,ASGQIEWASYNEQF
TRBV9,TRBJ2-5,ASSDPTEEGGQDPETQY
TRBV27,TRBJ1-4,ASSWGRRGPEKLF
TRBV7-3,TRBJ2-1,ASSLIPGLAPSYNEQF
TRBV6-1,TRBJ1-2,ASSEGGYYVYT
TRBV7-3,TRBJ2-1,ASSLRAQRSYNEQF
TRBV12-3/TRBV12-4,TRBJ1-2,ASSGTGTYGYT
TRBV27,TRBJ2-3,ASSYRKPTDTQY
TRBV29-1,TRBJ1-1,SVEENDSEAF
TRBV15,TRBJ2-3,ATSPLGGSDTQY
TRBV7-7,TRBJ2-3,ASSYQGGPLDTQY
TRBV3-1,TRBJ2-4,ASSSPRRSGSGNIQY
TRBV6-1,TRBJ2-3,ASSDRLAGSGDTQY
TRBV20-1,TRBJ2-7,SARTGQSYEQY
TRBV3-1,TRBJ1-2,ASSQDPGSGYT
TRBV7-9,TRBJ1-1,ASSGVSNTEAF
TRBV3-1,TRBJ2-6,ASSQLRTVDSGANVLT
TRBV13,TRBJ2-5,ASILSGRADGETQY
TRBV5-1,TRBJ2-3,ASSLEQRSTDTQY
TRBV2,TRBJ2-1,ASSERGAGYNEQF
TRBV7-8,TRBJ2-3,ASSLHGTQSTDTQY
TRBV7-8,TRBJ2-1,ASSLGTGRF
TRBV6-5,TRBJ2-7,ASSYQGIPTDEQY
TRBV7-8,TRBJ1-6,ASSLTAPRFLSYNSPLH
TRBV29-1,TRBJ1-1,SVRRDAEAF
TRBV7-2,TRBJ2-3,ASTRPGSTDTQY
TRBV29-1,TRBJ2-5,SVGQFQETQY
TRBV29-1,TRBJ2-2,SVLFWENTGELF
TRBV7-2,TRBJ1-2,ASSPGGPMERYGYT
TRBV9,-,ASSTGQGLYEQY
TRBV5-1,TRBJ2-5,ASSKASGSETQY